The 25 T cell receptor beta chains reported below all come from one sample, sequenced in a study of blood T cell repertoires in COVID-19 (dated by TCRdb to the early 2020s). Libraries came from the immunoSEQ multiplex PCR assay. This immuneACCESS table, as held by TCRdb, lists in-frame sequences with V and J called but not all clones. Of the missing ones, under half trace to an unresolved V gene in checked studies; the others have no known cause. This sample lists some 120,000 clones; 75% to 90% were detected once. The ten top clones hold less than 30% of the sample. The sample taken for sequencing was peripheral blood. The receptors stem from a man between 65 and 80 years old with active or convalescent COVID-19.

This chain joins TRBV18 and TRBJ2-2; 10 nucleotides line up with TRBD1. The ends lost 0 bases at V and 4 bases at J; junction bases unmatched: 2. Germline V gene sequence: CDR1 KGHSH, CDR2 LQKENI. The CDR3 spans 16 residues. CDR3 DNA: TGTGCCAGCTCACCACCCGGGGACAGGGGCACCGGGGAGCTGTTTTTT. Translation gives CASSPPGDRGTGELFF.

This CDR3 is CAISDLVGATPGELFF. The CDR3 coding sequence is TGTGCCATCAGTGATTTAGTTGGGGCCACTCCCGGGGAGCTGTTTTTT. The V gene is TRBV10-3, the J gene TRBJ2-2, with D perhaps TRBD1 (5 bases). Germline V CDR1 and CDR2: ENHRY, SYGVKD. V gave up 3 bases and J gave up 6 bases, with 17 bases separating them. There are 16 residues in the CDR3.

The V gene is TRBV12-3 or TRBV12-4, the J gene TRBJ2-3; the D is unclear. The CDR3 loop spans 12 amino acids. The V end lost 6 bases, the J end lost 3 bases, and 7 bases lay between the germline ends. As DNA, the CDR3 is TGTGCCAGCAGCGCTCGGACAGATACGCAGTATTTT. It encodes CASSARTDTQYF.

The chain combines TRBV3-1 (or the pseudogene TRBV3-2) with TRBJ2-3, with a possible D match to TRBD2 (5 bases). The CDR3 has 12 amino acids. Trimming took off 5 bases at V and 4 bases at J, with 7 bases between the two ends. CDR1 is LGHDT, CDR2 YNNKEL, per germline (reference sequence). CDR3 amino acids: CASSSRADTQYF. The CDR3 DNA is TGTGCCAGCAGCTCGCGGGCAGATACGCAGTATTTT.

The CDR3 is CASSGKGVTEQFF. In DNA form, the CDR3 reads TGTGCCAGCAGCGGCAAGGGGGTCACTGAGCAGTTCTTC. This chain links TRBV28 with TRBJ2-1; possible D gene TRBD1, 6 bases. The germline V gene has CDR1 MDHEN and CDR2 SYDVKM. With 6 bases removed from V and 9 bases from J, the gap between germline ends came to 15 bases. The CDR3 spans 13 residues. Supplemented by reference TRBV28 and TRBJ2-1, the full variable domain reads DVKVTQSSRYLVKRTGEKVFLECVQDMDHENMFWYRQDPGLGLRLIYFSYDVKMKEKGDIPEGYSVSREKKERFSLILESASTNQTSMYLCASSGKGVTEQFFGPGTRLTVL.

This clone was counted only a few times. The rearrangement joins TRBV2 to TRBJ1-2; D call uncertain. The V end was cut by 3 bases, the J end by 2 bases, with 7 bases between. CDR3 size: 13 residues. Germline V gene lookup returns CDR1 SNHLY and CDR2 FYNNEI. The DNA for the CDR3 is TGTGCCAGCAGTGATGTGGGCAACTATGGCTACACCTTC. Translating it yields CASSDVGNYGYTF.

This chain connects TRBV5-4 to TRBJ1-3; D is possibly TRBD1 (5 bases). V lost 2 bases to trimming and J lost 4 bases, with 13 bases between them. The CDR3 has 15 residues. The V gene's germline CDR1 is SGHNT and CDR2 YYREEE (reference sequence). The CDR3 DNA reads as TGTGCCAGCAGCTTATCAGGGTCAAGAGGAAACACCATATATTTT. Its protein product is CASSLSGSRGNTIYF.

V usage is TRBV18 and J usage is TRBJ2-5; 10 bases match TRBD2. Per germline, CDR1 KGHSH and CDR2 LQKENI. The V gene end was trimmed by 2 bases and the J gene end by 4 bases; junction bases not matched to a gene: 7. This CDR3 has 16 residues. CDR3 nucleotide sequence: TGTGCCAGCTCACCAACCCAGGCTAGCGGGAGAGAGACCCAGTACTTC. Translated, it gives CASSPTQASGRETQYF.

This sequence joins TRBV7-3 and TRBJ1-1, with 7 nucleotides matching TRBD1. CDR1 and CDR2 (germline): SGHTA, FQGTGA. Trimming at V came to 1 base and at J to 5 bases, leaving 10 bases not matched to a gene. The CDR3 is 16 amino acids. The CDR3 reads CASSLMSGQVGTEAFF. The DNA for the CDR3 is TGTGCCAGCAGCTTAATGAGCGGACAGGTGGGGACTGAAGCTTTCTTT.

This clone was picked up one time. The chain combines TRBV30 with TRBJ1-5; 8 bases map to TRBD1. The CDR3 is 13 amino acids. V was pared by 2 bases and J by 4 bases, with 1 base of the junction left unmatched. CDR1 GTSNPN and CDR2 SVGIG come from the germline V gene (reference sequence). The CDR3 region has the DNA TGTGCCTGGAGTACAGGGGGGAATCAGCCCCAGCATTTT. Its protein is CAWSTGGNQPQHF.

This chain's CDR3 is CASSELGTEQYF. As DNA, the CDR3 is TGTGCCAGCAGTGAACTAGGTACCGAGCAGTACTTC. The chain is built from TRBV6-1 and TRBJ2-7; D is undetermined. The germline V gene encodes CDR1 MNHNS and CDR2 SASEGT. The CDR3 has 12 amino acids. V was shortened by 2 bases and J by 6 bases, with 8 bases between the two germline ends.

The chain carries TRBV9 and TRBJ2-2; D call uncertain. Looked up from germline, CDR1 is SGDLS and CDR2 is YYNGEE. The CDR3 loop spans 16 amino acids. V was clipped by 4 bases and J by 2 bases, with 15 bases between them. CDR3 in amino acids: CASSPTGGVNTGELFF. The CDR3 DNA is TGTGCCAGCAGCCCGACTGGCGGAGTTAACACCGGGGAGCTGTTTTTT.

The chain couples TRBV5-1 to TRBJ2-1, with D possibly TRBD1 on 6 matching bases. CDR1 SGHRS and CDR2 YFSETQ come from the germline V gene. CDR3 length: 15 amino acids. V lost 3 bases to trimming and J lost 2 bases, with 12 bases between them. CDR3 DNA sequence: TGCGCCAGCAGCTGGGGGCAGTTTCCCTACAATGAGCAGTTCTTC. It codes for CASSWGQFPYNEQFF.

The rearrangement joins TRBV5-4 to TRBJ2-1, with D maybe TRBD2 (5 bases). The germline V gene has CDR1 SGHNT and CDR2 YYREEE (reference sequence). The CDR3 runs 15 residues. Trimming removed 0 bases at V and 2 bases at J, with 9 bases between. The CDR3 nucleotides read TGTGCCAGCAGCTTGGGGACGGGAACCTACAATGAGCAGTTCTTC. Encoded protein: CASSLGTGTYNEQFF.

The V call is TRBV15, the J call TRBJ2-1; TRBD1 agrees at 12 bases. Trimming removed 4 bases from V and 7 bases from J; junction bases left unmatched: 5. The germline V gene encodes CDR1 LNHNV and CDR2 YYDKDF (reference sequence). The CDR3 consists of 15 residues. The CDR3 loop is CATSTGQGAGNEQFF. The DNA for the CDR3 is TGTGCCACCAGCACGGGACAGGGGGCTGGAAATGAGCAGTTCTTC. The full variable domain, rest sourced from reference TRBV15 and TRBJ2-1, is DAMVIQNPRYQVTQFGKPVTLSCSQTLNHNVMYWYQQKSSQAPKLLFHYYDKDFNNEADTPDNFQSRRPNTSFCFLDIRSPGLGDTAMYLCATSTGQGAGNEQFFGPGTRLTVL.

The V gene is TRBV3-1 (or the pseudogene TRBV3-2), the J gene TRBJ1-1; maybe TRBD1 (5 bases). The V gene lost 4 bases and the J gene lost 4 bases, with 16 bases spanning the gap. The CDR3 runs 15 residues. Looked up from germline, CDR1 is LGHDT and CDR2 is YNNKEL (reference sequence). Here the CDR3 reads CASSPWSRGGTEAFF. CDR3 sequence (DNA): TGTGCCAGCAGCCCCTGGTCGAGGGGAGGCACTGAAGCTTTCTTT.

The chain couples TRBV3-1 (or the pseudogene TRBV3-2) to TRBJ2-7, with 10 bases identical to TRBD2. Germline V gene sequence: CDR1 LGHDT, CDR2 YNNKEL (reference sequence). The CDR3 is 14 residues long. Trimming cost V 4 bases and J 7 bases; bases outside gene matches: 7. CDR3 in DNA: TGTGCCAGCAGCCCAGGTAGCGGGGGGTCGGAGCAGTACTTC. Protein: CASSPGSGGSEQYF.

The chain is built from TRBV23-1 and TRBJ1-2; tentatively, D is TRBD1 (6 bases). TRBV23-1 is marked as an open reading frame, function uncertain. The CDR3 has 13 residues. The CDR3 sequence is CGEIWGRGYGYTF. In nucleotides, the CDR3 is TGCGGAGAAATCTGGGGCAGGGGTTATGGCTACACCTTC.

The chain employs TRBV30 and TRBJ1-1; D is unclear. The CDR3 spans 14 residues. From germline, CDR1 is GTSNPN and CDR2 SVGIG (reference sequence). Trimming removed 0 bases at V and 0 bases at J, with 8 bases between. The CDR3 here is CAWSVGRLNTEAFF. CDR3 DNA sequence: TGTGCCTGGAGTGTTGGCAGGCTGAACACTGAAGCTTTCTTT.

This clone was seen only once. The rearrangement links TRBV3-1 (or the pseudogene TRBV3-2) to TRBJ1-2, with TRBD1 matching 7 bases. This CDR3 contains 13 residues. J lost 2 bases, V lost 6 bases, and 3 bases had no gene match. The V gene's germline CDR1 is LGHDT and CDR2 YNNKEL (reference sequence). The CDR3 is CASSKQGNYGYTF. The CDR3, as DNA: TGTGCCAGCAGTAAACAGGGGAACTATGGCTACACCTTC.

J is TRBJ1-3 and V is TRBV29-1; the D is unclear. Trimming cost V 5 bases and J 3 bases, with 17 bases left between them. The CDR3 length is 15 residues. CDR1 is SQVTM and CDR2 is ANQGSEA in the germline V gene. For the CDR3, the DNA is TGCAGCGTTATCTCAGTGAGGGCTGATGGAAACACCATATATTTT. Encoded protein: CSVISVRADGNTIYF.

The chain joins TRBV28 to TRBJ2-1, with TRBD2 identical over 13 bases. The V gene's germline CDR1 is MDHEN and CDR2 SYDVKM. This CDR3 is 18 amino acids long. The ends lost 5 bases at V and 2 bases at J; junction bases unmatched: 9. Here the CDR3 reads CASSAIPGTSGTYNEQFF. The CDR3 DNA reads TGTGCCAGCAGTGCGATCCCCGGGACTAGCGGGACCTACAATGAGCAGTTCTTC.

This chain joins TRBV28 and TRBJ2-1; 9 bases agree with TRBD2. The CDR3 spans 16 residues. The J segment lost 6 bases and the V segment lost 3 bases, leaving 9 bases of the junction unmatched. CDR1 is MDHEN, CDR2 SYDVKM, per germline. CDR3 nucleotides: TGTGCCAGCAGTTTTCCCCGCGGGAGGGCCCTCAATGAGCAGTTCTTC. This gives the protein CASSFPRGRALNEQFF.

This chain connects TRBV5-1 to TRBJ2-1, with D possibly TRBD2 on 6 matching bases. The CDR3 loop spans 14 amino acids. The V end was cut by 3 bases, the J end by 3 bases, with 10 bases between. Germline CDR1 SGHRS, CDR2 YFSETQ. The DNA for the CDR3 is TGCGCCAGCAGCTATAGCGGCGACTACAATGAGCAGTTCTTC. Translating it yields CASSYSGDYNEQFF.

The rearrangement uses TRBV5-4 and TRBJ2-3, with D perhaps TRBD2 (7 bases). Trimming pared 6 bases from V and 5 bases from J, leaving 16 bases between. There are 14 residues in the CDR3. CDR1 and CDR2 (germline): SGHNT, YYREEE (reference sequence). DNA of the CDR3: TGTGCCAGCACCGTGAGGGGAGGGGGAGATACGCAGTATTTT. It specifies CASTVRGGGDTQYF. The variable domain in full, completed from reference TRBV5-4 and TRBJ2-3, reads ETGVTQSPTHLIKTRGQQVTLRCSSQSGHNTVSWYQQALGQGPQFIFQYYREEENGRGNFPPRFSGLQFPNYSSELNVNALELDDSALYLCASTVRGGGDTQYFGPGTRLTVL.